Below are 19 T cell receptor beta chains sequenced from a single sample in a study of technical replicates of blood from a handful of donors. Measured with immunoSEQ multiplex PCR; TCRdb has only the in-frame clones, and not every one. The sample records 80,000 to 95,000 clones, 90% to 96% being singletons. The material sequenced was T cells isolated from PBMCs. All receptors come from a human donor in good health.

V and J are TRBV4-1 and TRBJ1-6, with D perhaps matching TRBD1 (6 bases). CDR1 and CDR2 (germline): MGHRA, YSYEKL. The germline V and J ends were trimmed by 7 bases and 8 bases, with 21 bases remaining between them. The CDR3 consists of 16 residues. Here the CDR3 reads CASTRDIQGTYSPLHF. In nucleotides, the CDR3 is TGCGCCAGCACGAGAGATATCCAGGGGACGTATTCACCCCTCCACTTT.

The chain links TRBV6-6 to TRBJ2-7; possible D gene TRBD2, 6 bases. V was pared by 5 bases and J by 7 bases, with 15 bases between. CDR1 and CDR2 from the germline V gene are MNHNY and SVGAGI (reference sequence). This CDR3 region has 13 residues. The CDR3, as DNA: TGTGCCAGCAGTGGCTCCAGGGCGGGAGAGCAGTACTTC. Amino acids: CASSGSRAGEQYF.

The genes are TRBV19 and TRBJ1-1; no clear D gene. Per germline, CDR1 LNHDA and CDR2 SQIVND (reference sequence). The CDR3 loop spans 16 amino acids. V lost 2 bases, J lost 3 bases, and 16 bases lay in between. In DNA, the CDR3 is TGTGCCAGTAGTATACTCGGAGGAGTGGGGTACACTGAAGCTTTCTTT. It translates to CASSILGGVGYTEAFF. The variable domain in full, with the rest retrieved from reference TRBV19 and TRBJ1-1, is DGGITQSPKYLFRKEGQNVTLSCEQNLNHDAMYWYRQDPGQGLRLIYYSQIVNDFQKGDIAEGYSVSREKKESFPLTVTSAQKNPTAFYLCASSILGGVGYTEAFFGQGTRLTVV.

The chain has TRBV11-2 and TRBJ2-1, with 9 bases fitting TRBD2. This CDR3 spans 17 amino acids. The germline gives CDR1 SGHAT, CDR2 FQNNGV. The junction had 9 bases not matched to a gene; V was cut back by 0 bases and J by 6 bases. CDR3 in amino acids: CASSLEGVGGRANEQFF. CDR3 nucleotides: TGTGCCAGCAGCTTAGAAGGGGTCGGCGGGAGGGCCAATGAGCAGTTCTTC.

Notes on this clone: One end of the junction varies from germline; a read error may be responsible. The V gene is TRBV11-2, the J gene TRBJ2-4, with a weak D call TRBD1 (6 bases). Looked up from germline, CDR1 is SGHAT and CDR2 is FQNNGV. The CDR3 runs 16 residues. In DNA form, the CDR3 reads TGTGCCAGCAGCCTAGACAGGCATCTAGCCAAAAACATTCAGTACTTC. This codes for CASSLDRHLAKNIQYF.

In its sample, this clone was seen once. The chain joins TRBV7-2 to TRBJ2-3; possible D gene TRBD1, 5 bases. The ends were cut back, 1 base at V and 2 bases at J, with 10 bases in the middle. This CDR3 region has 15 residues. CDR1 SGHTA and CDR2 FQGNSA come from the germline V gene. CDR3 residues: CASSLGRGSTDTQYF. CDR3 DNA sequence: TGTGCCAGCAGCTTAGGAAGGGGCTCCACAGATACGCAGTATTTT.

CDR3 region: CASSGTGSNYEQYF. In DNA form, the CDR3 reads TGTGCCAGCAGCGGGACAGGTAGCAACTACGAGCAGTACTTC. V is TRBV9 and J is TRBJ2-7; 7 nucleotides agree with TRBD1. Germline assignment: CDR1 SGDLS and CDR2 YYNGEE. The CDR3 is 14 residues long. The V gene end was trimmed by 3 bases and the J gene end by 3 bases; junction bases not matched to a gene: 6.

This chain joins TRBV2 and TRBJ1-4; D remains ambiguous. CDR1 is SNHLY, CDR2 FYNNEI, per germline. The CDR3 length is 16 residues. Trimming removed 5 bases at V and 7 bases at J, with 20 bases between. CDR3 DNA: TGTGCCAGCAGTATTACAGAGGAGGGAGGTACTGAAAAACTGTTTTTT. Amino acid sequence: CASSITEEGGTEKLFF. Filled out from reference TRBV2 and TRBJ1-4, the complete variable domain reads EPEVTQTPSHQVTQMGQEVILRCVPISNHLYFYWYRQILGQKVEFLVSFYNNEISEKSEIFDDQFSVERPDGSNFTLKIRSTKLEDSAMYFCASSITEEGGTEKLFFGSGTQLSVL.

This sequence joins TRBV7-9 and TRBJ2-1; 8 bases are shared with TRBD1. Germline CDR1 reads SEHNR; CDR2 reads FQNEAQ (reference sequence). J was trimmed by 2 bases and V by 5 bases; bases with no gene match: 8. The CDR3 covers 16 residues. This chain's CDR3 is CASSPWTGKAYNEQFF. CDR3 coding DNA: TGTGCCAGCAGCCCCTGGACAGGGAAAGCCTACAATGAGCAGTTCTTC.

V and J are TRBV7-9 and TRBJ1-4, with TRBD1 as a possible D gene (6 bases). CDR3 length: 14 residues. Trimming left V 3 bases short and J 7 bases short, with 12 bases between. Germline CDR1 and CDR2: SEHNR and FQNEAQ (reference sequence). CDR3 nucleotides: TGTGCCAGCAGCTTGAACACAGGGAGTGAAAAACTGTTTTTT. Translation gives CASSLNTGSEKLFF.

This rearrangement joins TRBV29-1 to TRBJ2-2, with D perhaps matching TRBD1 (5 bases). Trimming took 3 bases from V and 1 from J, leaving 6 bases between them. Germline assignment: CDR1 SQVTM and CDR2 ANQGSEA. This CDR3 is 13 amino acids long. CDR3 bases: TGCAGCGTTGATCAGGGGAACACCGGGGAGCTGTTTTTT. It codes for CSVDQGNTGELFF.

The chain combines TRBV7-3 with TRBJ2-1, with D possibly being TRBD1 (5 bases). Germline lookup yields CDR1 SGHTA and CDR2 FQGTGA. CDR3 length: 15 amino acids. V was cut by 5 bases and J by 0 bases, with 11 bases left in between. In nucleotides, the CDR3 is TGTGCCAGCAGCCCCGACAGAAGCTCCTACAATGAGCAGTTCTTC. Protein sequence: CASSPDRSSYNEQFF.

The chain has TRBV19 and TRBJ1-1, with a weak D call TRBD1 (6 bases). Germline values: CDR1 LNHDA, CDR2 SQIVND (reference sequence). This CDR3 is 14 amino acids long. V gave up 1 base and J gave up 3 bases, with 9 bases separating them. The CDR3 sequence is CASSIGQVDTEAFF. The DNA of the CDR3 is TGTGCCAGTAGTATAGGACAGGTGGACACTGAAGCTTTCTTT.

Only one count was recorded for this clone. This chain links TRBV28 with TRBJ1-2; no firm D call. Per the germline V gene, CDR1 is MDHEN and CDR2 is SYDVKM. The V end lost 7 bases, the J end lost 5 bases, and 14 bases lay between the germline ends. The length of the CDR3 is 13 residues. The DNA for the CDR3 is TGTGCCAGCATAGCCCGTTCGCTTTATGGCTACACCTTC. Residues: CASIARSLYGYTF.

The chain couples TRBV5-4 to TRBJ2-5; 9 positions match TRBD2. After removal of 3 bases from V and 5 bases from J, the junction contained 8 bases not matched to a gene. The CDR3 extends over 15 amino acids. The germline V gene has CDR1 SGHNT and CDR2 YYREEE (reference sequence). This CDR3 is CASSYSGTSSETQYF. CDR3 in DNA: TGTGCCAGCAGCTACTCCGGGACTAGCTCGGAGACCCAGTACTTC.

The chain has TRBV7-6 and TRBJ1-1; the D gene is possibly TRBD1 (5 bases). Germline V CDR1 and CDR2: SGHVS, FNYEAQ. Trimming removed 1 base from V and 1 base from J, with 13 bases in between. This CDR3 has 16 amino acids. The DNA of the CDR3 is TGTGCCAGCAGCTTAGATACAGGTCTGGGGAACACTGAAGCTTTCTTT. Its protein product is CASSLDTGLGNTEAFF.

V usage is TRBV6-6 and J usage is TRBJ1-1; D remains unclear. The germline CDR1 and CDR2 sequences are MNHNY and SVGAGI (reference sequence). V dropped 5 bases and J dropped 2 bases, with 15 bases sitting between them. The CDR3 contains 15 residues. CDR3 sequence (DNA): TGTGCCAGCAGTCCCATAGACAACAGAAACACTGAAGCTTTCTTT. Its protein product is CASSPIDNRNTEAFF.

This clone was observed a handful of times. The gene calls are TRBV6-4 and TRBJ2-3, with 14 bases lining up with TRBD2. Germline V lookup: CDR1 MRHNA, CDR2 SNTAGT. The ends lost 3 bases at V and 6 bases at J; junction bases unmatched: 2. The CDR3 contains 15 residues. CDR3 in DNA: TGTGCCAGCAGTGAGGGGACTAGCGGGAGTGATACGCAGTATTTT. This encodes CASSEGTSGSDTQYF.

V gene TRBV28 combines with J gene TRBJ1-2, with a possible D match to TRBD1 (5 bases). Trimming shortened V by 8 bases and J by 4 bases, and 11 bases separated the two germline ends. The V gene's germline CDR1 is MDHEN and CDR2 SYDVKM. The CDR3 is 12 amino acids. CDR3 bases: TGTGCCAGCGGACGGGGGGGCTATGGCTACACCTTC. Residues: CASGRGGYGYTF.